Below are 4 T cell receptor beta chains sequenced from a single sample in a study of shared clonotypes between healthy human individuals. The naive CD8 population came from CD45RO-negative cells selected for CCR7, without terminally differentiated effector memory CD45RA+ cells. Here immunoSEQ multiplex PCR was the method, and the copy in TCRdb shows in-frame clones only, minus some. The table lists about 2.2 million clones, approximately 94% of them singletons, with 1.7% in the top ten. Material: naive CD8+ T cells from PBMCs. The receptors stem from a man aged 18 to 30 in good health. Some clones in this sample may be carry-over from other donors' samples.

This chain joins TRBV2 and TRBJ1-1; D remains unclear. The CDR3 extends over 15 amino acids. V gave up 5 bases and J gave up 0 bases, with 13 bases separating them. Germline CDR1 SNHLY, CDR2 FYNNEI. The CDR3 sequence is CASSYSAHMNTEAFF. Here the CDR3 DNA reads TGTGCCAGCAGTTACAGTGCACACATGAACACTGAAGCTTTCTTT.

This rearrangement joins TRBV5-1 to TRBJ2-5; D gene unclear. The CDR3 loop spans 15 amino acids. Germline CDR1 SGHRS, CDR2 YFSETQ. Trimming took 2 bases from V and 2 from J, leaving 13 bases between them. Here the CDR3 DNA reads TGCGCCAGCAGCTTAATCCGGACGGCGCAAGAGACCCAGTACTTC. It encodes CASSLIRTAQETQYF.

The V call is TRBV28, the J call TRBJ2-7; TRBD2 might be the D (6 bases). CDR1 is MDHEN, CDR2 SYDVKM, per germline. Trimming removed 3 bases at V and 4 bases at J, with 13 bases between. The CDR3 has 14 amino acids. CDR3 coding DNA: TGTGCCAGCAGTTTCCGGGGGATTGTTTACGAGCAGTACTTC. Encoded protein: CASSFRGIVYEQYF.

The chain is built from TRBV5-8 and TRBJ2-7, with 8 bases lining up with TRBD2. CDR3 length: 17 amino acids. V trimming: 7 bases; J trimming: 0 bases; junction bases outside the gene matches: 15. Germline V gene sequence: CDR1 SGHTS, CDR2 YDEGEE. The CDR3 sequence is CASDAGGREALSYEQYF. Written as DNA, the CDR3 is TGTGCCAGCGATGCAGGAGGGCGGGAGGCCCTCTCCTACGAGCAGTACTTC.